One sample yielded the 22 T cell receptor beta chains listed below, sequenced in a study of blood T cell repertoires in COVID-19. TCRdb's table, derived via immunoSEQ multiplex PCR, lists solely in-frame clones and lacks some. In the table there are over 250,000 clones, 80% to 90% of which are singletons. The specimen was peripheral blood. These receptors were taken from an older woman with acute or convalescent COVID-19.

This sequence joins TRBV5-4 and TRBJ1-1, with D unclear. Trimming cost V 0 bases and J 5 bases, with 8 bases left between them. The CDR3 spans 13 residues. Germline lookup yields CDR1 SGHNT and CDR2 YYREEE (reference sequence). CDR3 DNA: TGTGCCAGCAGCTTGGGTGAGCGGACTGAAGCTTTCTTT. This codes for CASSLGERTEAFF.

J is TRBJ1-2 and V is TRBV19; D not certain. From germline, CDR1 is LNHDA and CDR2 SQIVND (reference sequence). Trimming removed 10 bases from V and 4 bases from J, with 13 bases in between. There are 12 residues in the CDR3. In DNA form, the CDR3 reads TGTGCCACCGGGAACTCTGTCTATGGCTACACCTTC. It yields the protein CATGNSVYGYTF.

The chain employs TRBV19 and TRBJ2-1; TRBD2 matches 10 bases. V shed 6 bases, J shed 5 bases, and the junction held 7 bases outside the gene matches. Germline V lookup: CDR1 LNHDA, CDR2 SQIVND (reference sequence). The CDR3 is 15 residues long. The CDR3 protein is CASSSLTSGDNEQFF. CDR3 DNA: TGTGCCAGTAGCTCCCTCACTAGCGGGGACAATGAGCAGTTCTTC.

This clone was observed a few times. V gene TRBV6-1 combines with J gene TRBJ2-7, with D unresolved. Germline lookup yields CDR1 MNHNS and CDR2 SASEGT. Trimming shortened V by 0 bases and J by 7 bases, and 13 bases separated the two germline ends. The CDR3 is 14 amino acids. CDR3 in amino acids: CASSEASRAREQYF. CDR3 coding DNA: TGTGCCAGCAGTGAAGCGTCGAGAGCGAGGGAGCAGTACTTC.

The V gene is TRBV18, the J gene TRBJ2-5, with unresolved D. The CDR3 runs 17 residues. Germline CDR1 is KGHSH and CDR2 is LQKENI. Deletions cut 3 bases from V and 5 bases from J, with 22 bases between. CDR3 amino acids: CASSPELTTRRDETQYF. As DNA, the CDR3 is TGTGCCAGCTCACCTGAACTAACGACCCGGCGCGATGAGACCCAGTACTTC. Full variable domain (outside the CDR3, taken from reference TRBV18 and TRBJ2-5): NAGVMQNPRHLVRRRGQEARLRCSPMKGHSHVYWYRQLPEEGLKFMVYLQKENIIDESGMPKERFSAEFPKEGPSILRIQQVVRGDSAAYFCASSPELTTRRDETQYFGPGTRLLVL.

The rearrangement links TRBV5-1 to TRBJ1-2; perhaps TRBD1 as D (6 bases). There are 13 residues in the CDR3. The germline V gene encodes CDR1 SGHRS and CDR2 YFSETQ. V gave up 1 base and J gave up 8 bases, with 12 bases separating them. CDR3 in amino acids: CASSLMGAQGYTF. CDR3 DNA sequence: TGCGCCAGCAGCTTGATGGGGGCGCAAGGCTACACCTTC.

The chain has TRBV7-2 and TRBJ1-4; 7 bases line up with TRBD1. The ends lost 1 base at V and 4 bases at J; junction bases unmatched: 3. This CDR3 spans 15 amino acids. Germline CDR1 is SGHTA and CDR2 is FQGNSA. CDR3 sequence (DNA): TGTGCCAGCAGCTTAGGGGGACAGCTTAATGAAAAACTGTTTTTT. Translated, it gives CASSLGGQLNEKLFF.

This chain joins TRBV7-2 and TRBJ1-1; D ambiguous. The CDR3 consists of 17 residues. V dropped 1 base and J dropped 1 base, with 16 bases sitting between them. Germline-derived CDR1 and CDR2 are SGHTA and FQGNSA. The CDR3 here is CASSLDVIGRPNTEAFF. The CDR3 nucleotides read TGTGCCAGCAGCTTAGATGTGATCGGCAGGCCGAACACTGAAGCTTTCTTT.

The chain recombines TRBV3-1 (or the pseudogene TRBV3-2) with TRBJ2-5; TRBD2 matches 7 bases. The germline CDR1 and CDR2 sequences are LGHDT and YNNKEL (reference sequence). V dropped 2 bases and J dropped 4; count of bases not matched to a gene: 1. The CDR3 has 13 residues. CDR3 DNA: TGTGCCAGCAGCCAATCTAGCGGAGAGACCCAGTACTTC. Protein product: CASSQSSGETQYF.

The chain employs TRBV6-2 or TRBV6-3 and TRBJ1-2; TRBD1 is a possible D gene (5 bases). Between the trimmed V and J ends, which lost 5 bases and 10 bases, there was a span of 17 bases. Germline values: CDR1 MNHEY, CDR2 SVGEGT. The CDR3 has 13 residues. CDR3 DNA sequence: TGTGCCAGCAGTAAGGGTAGTGGACACACCTACACCTTC. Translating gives CASSKGSGHTYTF.

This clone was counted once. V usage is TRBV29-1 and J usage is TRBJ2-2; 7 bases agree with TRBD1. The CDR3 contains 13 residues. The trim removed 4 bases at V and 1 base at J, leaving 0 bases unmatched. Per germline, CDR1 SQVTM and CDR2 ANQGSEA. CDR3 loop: CSVGQGNTGELFF. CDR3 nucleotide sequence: TGCAGCGTTGGACAGGGGAACACCGGGGAGCTGTTTTTT.

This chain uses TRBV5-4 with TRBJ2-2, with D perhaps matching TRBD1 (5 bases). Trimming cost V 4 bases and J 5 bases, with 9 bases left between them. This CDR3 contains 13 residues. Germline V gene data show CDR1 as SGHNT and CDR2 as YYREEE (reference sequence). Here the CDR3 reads CASSRQTTGELFF. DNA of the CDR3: TGTGCCAGCAGCCGACAGACAACCGGGGAGCTGTTTTTT.

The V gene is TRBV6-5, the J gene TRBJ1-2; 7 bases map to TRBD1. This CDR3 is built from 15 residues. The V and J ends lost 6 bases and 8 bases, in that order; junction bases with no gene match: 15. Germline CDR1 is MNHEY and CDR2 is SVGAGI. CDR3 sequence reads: CASRATGPSLTGYTF. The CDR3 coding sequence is TGTGCCAGCAGGGCGACAGGGCCTTCCCTGACAGGCTACACCTTC.

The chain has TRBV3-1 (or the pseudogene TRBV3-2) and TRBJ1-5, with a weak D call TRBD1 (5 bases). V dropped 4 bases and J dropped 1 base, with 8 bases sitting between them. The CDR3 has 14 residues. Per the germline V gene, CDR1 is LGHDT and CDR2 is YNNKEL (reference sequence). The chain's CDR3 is CASSPDTSNQPQHF. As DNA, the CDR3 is TGTGCCAGCAGCCCGGACACCAGCAATCAGCCCCAGCATTTT.

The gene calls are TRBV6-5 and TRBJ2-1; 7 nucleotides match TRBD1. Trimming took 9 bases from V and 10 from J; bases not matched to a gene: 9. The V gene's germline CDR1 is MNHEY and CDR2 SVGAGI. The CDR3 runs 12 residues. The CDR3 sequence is CASSMTGYEQFF. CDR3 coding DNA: TGTGCCAGTTCCATGACAGGGTACGAGCAGTTCTTC.

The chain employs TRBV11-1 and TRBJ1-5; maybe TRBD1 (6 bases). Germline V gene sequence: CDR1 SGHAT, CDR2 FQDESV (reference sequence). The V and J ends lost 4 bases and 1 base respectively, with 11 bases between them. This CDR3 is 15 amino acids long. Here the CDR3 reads CASSSGAGSNQPQHF. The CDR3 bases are TGTGCCAGCAGCTCAGGGGCCGGGAGCAATCAGCCCCAGCATTTT.

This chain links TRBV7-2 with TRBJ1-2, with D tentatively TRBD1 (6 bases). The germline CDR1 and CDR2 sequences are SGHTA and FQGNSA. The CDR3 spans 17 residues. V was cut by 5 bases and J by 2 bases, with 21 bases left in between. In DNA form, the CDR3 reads TGTGCCAGCAGCCCCCCCCAGGGGCGCCCATGGAACTATGGCTACACCTTC. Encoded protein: CASSPPQGRPWNYGYTF.

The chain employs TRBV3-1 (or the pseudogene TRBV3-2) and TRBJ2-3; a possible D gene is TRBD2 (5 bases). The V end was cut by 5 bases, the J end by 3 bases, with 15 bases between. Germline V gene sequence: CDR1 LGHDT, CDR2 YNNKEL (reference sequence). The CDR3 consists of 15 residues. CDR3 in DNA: TGTGCCAGCAGCTTACGGACCTCGGGAACAGATACGCAGTATTTT. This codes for CASSLRTSGTDTQYF.

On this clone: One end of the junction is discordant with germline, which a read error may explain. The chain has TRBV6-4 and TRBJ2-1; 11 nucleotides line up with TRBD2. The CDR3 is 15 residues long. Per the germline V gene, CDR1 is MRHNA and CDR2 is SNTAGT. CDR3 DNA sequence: TGTGTCAGCCCAGTGGCTAGCGGGGGGATCAATGAGCAGTTCTTC. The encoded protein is CVSPVASGGINEQFF.

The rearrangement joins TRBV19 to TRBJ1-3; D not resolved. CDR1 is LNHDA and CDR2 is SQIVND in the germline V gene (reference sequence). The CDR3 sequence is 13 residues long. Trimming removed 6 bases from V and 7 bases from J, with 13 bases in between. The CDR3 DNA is TGTGCCAGTAGAGAGGGAACCCATAACACCATATATTTT. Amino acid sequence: CASREGTHNTIYF.

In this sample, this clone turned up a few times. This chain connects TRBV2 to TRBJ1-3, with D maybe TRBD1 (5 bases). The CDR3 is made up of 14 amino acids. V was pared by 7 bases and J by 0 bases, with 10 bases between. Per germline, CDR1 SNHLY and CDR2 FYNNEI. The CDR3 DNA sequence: TGTGCCAGCATCCAGGGCCGCTCTGGAAACACCATATATTTT. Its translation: CASIQGRSGNTIYF.

The CDR3 region has the DNA TGTGCCAGCAGTTCTCGAACAGCAAATAATTCACCCCTCCACTTT. It specifies CASSSRTANNSPLHF. The chain is built from TRBV27 and TRBJ1-6; D unclear. This CDR3 spans 15 amino acids. CDR1 and CDR2 (germline): MNHEY, SMNVEV (reference sequence). Between the trimmed V and J ends, which lost 4 bases and 5 bases, there was a span of 12 bases.